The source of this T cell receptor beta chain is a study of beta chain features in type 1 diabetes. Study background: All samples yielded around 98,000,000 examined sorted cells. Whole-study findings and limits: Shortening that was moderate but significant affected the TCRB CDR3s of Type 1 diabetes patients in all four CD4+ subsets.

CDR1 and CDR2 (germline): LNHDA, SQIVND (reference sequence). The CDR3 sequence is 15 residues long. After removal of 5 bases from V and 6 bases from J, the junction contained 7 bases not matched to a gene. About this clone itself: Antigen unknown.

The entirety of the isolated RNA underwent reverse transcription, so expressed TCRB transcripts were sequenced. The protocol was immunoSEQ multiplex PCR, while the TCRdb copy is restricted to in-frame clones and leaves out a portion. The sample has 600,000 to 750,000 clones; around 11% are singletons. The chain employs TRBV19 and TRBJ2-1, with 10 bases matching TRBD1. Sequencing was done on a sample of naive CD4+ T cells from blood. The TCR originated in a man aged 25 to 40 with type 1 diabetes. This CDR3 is CASSLPGQGRNEQFF. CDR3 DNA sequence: TGTGCCAGTAGTCTACCGGGACAGGGGCGCAATGAGCAGTTCTTC.